This is a list of T cell receptor beta chains from one sample in a study of CD8+ T cells in alopecia areata. TCRdb keeps only in-frame clones here, not all; method: immunoSEQ multiplex PCR. Of about 190,000 clones in the sample, 64% were seen once. The sequences come from CD4+ T cells sorted from blood, collected at week 4, from a patient treated with tofacitinib. These receptors all stem from a human donor with alopecia areata. The conserved cysteine and the conserved F or W are not part of the CDR3 here. For some rows the clone size is stated as once, few or many, or as a class when expanded; others skip it.

NA	TRBJ1-3	TRBV2	ASSEGTGNSGNTIY
NA	TRBJ1-2	TRBV5-4	ASTIPGQSNYGYT
NA	TRBJ1-6	TRBV4-2	ASSQDGEYSPLH
NA	TRBJ2-2	TRBV9	ASSVRPQGTGELF
NA	TRBJ1-6	TRBV29-1	SVGHDYNSPLH
NA	TRBJ1-2	TRBV6-5	ASSTLRGTGYGYT
NA	TRBJ1-5	TRBV7-2	ASSLTGSNQPQH
NA	TRBJ2-3	TRBV29-1	SSRPGTSTDTQY
NA	TRBJ2-2	TRBV2	ASSHGELF
few	TRBJ2-7	TRBV29-1	SVGRTGPYEQY
once	TRBJ2-1	TRBV25-1	ASSQGYEQF
NA	TRBJ2-5	TRBV5-1	ASSLDGLQETQY
few	TRBJ2-5	TRBV29-1	SVVGGETQY
few	TRBJ1-2	TRBV6-5	ASSYSAQVGYT
NA	TRBJ2-7	TRBV4-3	ASSRLLQGYEQY
NA	TRBJ2-7	TRBV30	AWSSSYEQY
NA	TRBJ1-4	TRBV25-1	ASSVPDRDLEKLF
NA	TRBJ1-1	TRBV14	ASSQSGQGIAAF
NA	TRBJ1-2	TRBV7-9	ASRQQGYYDGYT
few	TRBJ1-2	TRBV7-9	ASSLVGTYGYT
NA	TRBJ2-3	TRBV29-1	SVGTGARSDTQY
NA	TRBJ2-2	TRBV9	ASSVFGTGNTGELF
NA	TRBJ2-5	TRBV6-5	ASSYSSLAEETQY
NA	TRBJ2-1	TRBV25-1	ASSGSGGIYNEQF
NA	TRBJ1-2	TRBV30	AWSHGQGGGYT
once	TRBJ2-3	TRBV11-2	ASSLGGSSTDTQY
NA	TRBJ1-1	TRBV7-9	ASSSPYGSRYEAF
few	TRBJ2-3	TRBV4-1	ASSQDHSYTQY
NA	TRBJ1-4	TRBV9	ASSVWGGDGEKLF
NA	TRBJ2-5	TRBV15	ATSRGRLGGHYQETQY
NA	TRBJ2-3	TRBV7-9	ASRMMRGGADTQY
NA	TRBJ2-3	TRBV9	ASSNLISTDTQY
NA	TRBJ2-6	TRBV30	AWAGQRNSGANVLT
NA	TRBJ2-2	TRBV7-2	ASSRPTGGAFVETGELF
few	TRBJ1-3	TRBV6-5	ASGGRAGNTIY